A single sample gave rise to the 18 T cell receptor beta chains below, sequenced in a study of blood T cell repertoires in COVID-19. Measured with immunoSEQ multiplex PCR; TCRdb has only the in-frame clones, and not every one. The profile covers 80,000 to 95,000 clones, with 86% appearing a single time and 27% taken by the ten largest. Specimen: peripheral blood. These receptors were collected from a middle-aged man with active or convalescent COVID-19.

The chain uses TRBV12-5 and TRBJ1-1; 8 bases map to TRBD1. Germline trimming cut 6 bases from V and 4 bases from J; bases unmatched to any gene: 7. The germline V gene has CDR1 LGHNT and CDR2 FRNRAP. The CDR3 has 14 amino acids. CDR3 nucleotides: TGTGCTAGTGGGGCAGGGGGCACTATCACTGAAGCTTTCTTT. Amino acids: CASGAGGTITEAFF. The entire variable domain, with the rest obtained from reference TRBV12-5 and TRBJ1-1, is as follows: DARVTQTPRHKVTEMGQEVTMRCQPILGHNTVFWYRQTMMQGLELLAYFRNRAPLDDSGMPKDRFSAEMPDATLATLKIQPSEPRDSAVYFCASGAGGTITEAFFGQGTRLTVV.

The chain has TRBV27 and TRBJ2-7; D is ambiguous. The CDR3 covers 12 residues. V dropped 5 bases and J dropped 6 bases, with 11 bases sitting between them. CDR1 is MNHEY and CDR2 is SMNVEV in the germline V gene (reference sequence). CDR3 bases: TGTGCCAGCAGTCCCATTTCCGGCGAGCAGTACTTC. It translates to CASSPISGEQYF.

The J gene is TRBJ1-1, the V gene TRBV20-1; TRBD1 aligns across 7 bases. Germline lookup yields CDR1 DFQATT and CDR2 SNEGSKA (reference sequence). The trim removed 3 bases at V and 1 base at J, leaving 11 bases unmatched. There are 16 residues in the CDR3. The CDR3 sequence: CSASGRGRGGNTEAFF. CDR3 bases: TGCAGTGCTAGTGGTAGGGGGCGAGGAGGGAACACTGAAGCTTTCTTT.

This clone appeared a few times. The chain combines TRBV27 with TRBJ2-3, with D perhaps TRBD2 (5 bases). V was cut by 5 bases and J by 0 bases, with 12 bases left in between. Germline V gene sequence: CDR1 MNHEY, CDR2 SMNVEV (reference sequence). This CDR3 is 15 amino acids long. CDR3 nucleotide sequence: TGTGCCAGCAGTAGAGGGTTCTATAGCACAGATACGCAGTATTTT. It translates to CASSRGFYSTDTQYF.

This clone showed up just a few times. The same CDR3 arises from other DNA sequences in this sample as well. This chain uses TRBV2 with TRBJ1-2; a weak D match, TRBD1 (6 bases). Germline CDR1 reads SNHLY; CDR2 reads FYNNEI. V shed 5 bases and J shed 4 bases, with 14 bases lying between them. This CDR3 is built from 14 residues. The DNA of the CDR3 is TGTGCCAGCAGTCGACCGGGACAAGCCTATGGCTACACCTTC. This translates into CASSRPGQAYGYTF.

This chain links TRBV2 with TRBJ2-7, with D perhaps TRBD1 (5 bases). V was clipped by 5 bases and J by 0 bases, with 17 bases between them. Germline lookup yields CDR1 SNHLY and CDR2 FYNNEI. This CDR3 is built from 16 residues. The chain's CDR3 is CASSHKQDYSSYEQYF. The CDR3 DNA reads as TGTGCCAGCAGTCACAAACAGGATTACAGCTCCTACGAGCAGTACTTC.

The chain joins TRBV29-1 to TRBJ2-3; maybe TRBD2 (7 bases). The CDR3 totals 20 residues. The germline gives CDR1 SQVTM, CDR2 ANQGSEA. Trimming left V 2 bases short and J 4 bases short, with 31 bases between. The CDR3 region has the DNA TGCAGCGTTGAACGGCTGGGGGGGCGCTGGGACAACCGAGTTCCAGATACGCAGTATTTT. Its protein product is CSVERLGGRWDNRVPDTQYF.

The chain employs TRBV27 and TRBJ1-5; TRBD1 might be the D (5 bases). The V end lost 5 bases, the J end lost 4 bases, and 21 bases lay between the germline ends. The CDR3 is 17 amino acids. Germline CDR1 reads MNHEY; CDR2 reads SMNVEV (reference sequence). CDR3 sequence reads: CASSPTKPIGGNQPQHF. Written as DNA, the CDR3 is TGTGCCAGCAGTCCCACGAAACCAATCGGGGGTAATCAGCCCCAGCATTTT.

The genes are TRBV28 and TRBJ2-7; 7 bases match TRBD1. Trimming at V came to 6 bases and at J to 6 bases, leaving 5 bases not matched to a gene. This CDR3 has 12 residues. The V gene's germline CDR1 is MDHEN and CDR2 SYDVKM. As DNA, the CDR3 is TGTGCCAGCAGAACAGGGGTAGCCGAGCAGTACTTC. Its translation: CASRTGVAEQYF.

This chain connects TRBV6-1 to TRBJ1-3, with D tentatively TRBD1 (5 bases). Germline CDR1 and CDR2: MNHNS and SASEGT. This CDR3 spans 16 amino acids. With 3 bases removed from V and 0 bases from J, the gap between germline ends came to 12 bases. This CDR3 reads CASSDIGRGSGNTIYF. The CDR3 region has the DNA TGTGCCAGCAGTGACATCGGTAGGGGCTCTGGAAACACCATATATTTT.

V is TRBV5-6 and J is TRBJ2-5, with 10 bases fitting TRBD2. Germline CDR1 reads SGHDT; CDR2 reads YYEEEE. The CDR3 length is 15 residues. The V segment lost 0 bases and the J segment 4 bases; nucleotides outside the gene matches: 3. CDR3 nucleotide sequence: TGTGCCAGCAGCTTGGTGCCTAGCGGGAGAGAGACCCAGTACTTC. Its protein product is CASSLVPSGRETQYF.

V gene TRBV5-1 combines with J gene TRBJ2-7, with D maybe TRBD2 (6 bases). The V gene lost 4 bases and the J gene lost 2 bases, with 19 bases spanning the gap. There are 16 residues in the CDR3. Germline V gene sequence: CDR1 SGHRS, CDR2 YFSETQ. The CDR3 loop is CASSQQTGRPTYEQYF. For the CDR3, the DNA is TGCGCCAGCAGCCAGCAAACGGGGAGGCCGACCTACGAGCAGTACTTC.

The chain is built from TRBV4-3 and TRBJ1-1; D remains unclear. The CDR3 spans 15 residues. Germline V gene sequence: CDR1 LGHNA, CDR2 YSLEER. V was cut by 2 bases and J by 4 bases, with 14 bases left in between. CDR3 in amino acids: CASSQLPQGSTEAFF. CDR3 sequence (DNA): TGCGCCAGCAGCCAACTACCGCAAGGGAGCACTGAAGCTTTCTTT.

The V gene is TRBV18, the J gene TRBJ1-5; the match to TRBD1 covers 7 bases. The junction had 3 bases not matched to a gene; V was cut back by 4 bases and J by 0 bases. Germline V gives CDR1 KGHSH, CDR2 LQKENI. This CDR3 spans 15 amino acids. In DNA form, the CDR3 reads TGTGCCAGCTCACAGGACAGGTATAGCAATCAGCCCCAGCATTTT. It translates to CASSQDRYSNQPQHF.

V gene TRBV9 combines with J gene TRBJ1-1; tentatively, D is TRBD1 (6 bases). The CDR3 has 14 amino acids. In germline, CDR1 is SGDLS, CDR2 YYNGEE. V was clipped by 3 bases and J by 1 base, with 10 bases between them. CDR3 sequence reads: CASSAGTRNTEAFF. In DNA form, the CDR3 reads TGTGCCAGCAGCGCCGGGACAAGGAACACTGAAGCTTTCTTT. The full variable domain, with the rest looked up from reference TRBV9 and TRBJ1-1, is DSGVTQTPKHLITATGQRVTLRCSPRSGDLSVYWYQQSLDQGLQFLIQYYNGEERAKGNILERFSAQQFPDLHSELNLSSLELGDSALYFCASSAGTRNTEAFFGQGTRLTVV.

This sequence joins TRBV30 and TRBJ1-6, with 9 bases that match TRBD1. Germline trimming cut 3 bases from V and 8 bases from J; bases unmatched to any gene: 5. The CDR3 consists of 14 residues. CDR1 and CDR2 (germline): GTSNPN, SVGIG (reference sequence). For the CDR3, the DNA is TGTGCCTGGAGCAAGGGACAGGGTGATTCACCCCTCCACTTT. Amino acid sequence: CAWSKGQGDSPLHF.

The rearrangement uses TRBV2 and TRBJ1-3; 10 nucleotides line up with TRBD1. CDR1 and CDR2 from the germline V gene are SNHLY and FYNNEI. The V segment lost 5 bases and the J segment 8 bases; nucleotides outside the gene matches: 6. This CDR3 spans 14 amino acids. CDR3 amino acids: CASSSTGGLDTIYF. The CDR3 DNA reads TGTGCCAGCAGTTCGACAGGGGGCTTGGACACCATATATTTT. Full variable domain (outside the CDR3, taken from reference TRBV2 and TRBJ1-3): EPEVTQTPSHQVTQMGQEVILRCVPISNHLYFYWYRQILGQKVEFLVSFYNNEISEKSEIFDDQFSVERPDGSNFTLKIRSTKLEDSAMYFCASSSTGGLDTIYFGEGSWLTVV.

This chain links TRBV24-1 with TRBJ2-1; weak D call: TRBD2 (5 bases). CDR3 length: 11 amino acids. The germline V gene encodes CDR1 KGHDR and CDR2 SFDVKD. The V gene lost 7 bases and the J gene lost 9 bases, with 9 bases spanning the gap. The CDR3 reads CATSGVSEQFF. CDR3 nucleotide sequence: TGTGCCACCAGCGGGGTCTCTGAGCAGTTCTTC.